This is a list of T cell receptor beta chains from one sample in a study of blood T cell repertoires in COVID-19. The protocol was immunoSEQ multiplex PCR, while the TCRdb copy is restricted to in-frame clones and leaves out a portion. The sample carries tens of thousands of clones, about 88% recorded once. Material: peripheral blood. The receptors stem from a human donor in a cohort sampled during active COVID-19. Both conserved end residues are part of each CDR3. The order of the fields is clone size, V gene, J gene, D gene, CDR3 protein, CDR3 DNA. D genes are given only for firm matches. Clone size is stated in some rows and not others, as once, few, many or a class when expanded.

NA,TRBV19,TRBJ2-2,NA,CASSITTRGTGELFF,TGTGCCAGTAGTATAACAACTAGGGGGACCGGGGAGCTGTTTTTT
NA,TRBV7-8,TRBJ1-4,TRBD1,CASSLHGTANEKLFF,TGTGCCAGCAGCTTACACGGGACAGCTAATGAAAAACTGTTTTTT
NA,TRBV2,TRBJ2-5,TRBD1,CASGGTGGNQETQYF,TGTGCCAGTGGGGGGACAGGGGGCAACCAAGAGACCCAGTACTTC
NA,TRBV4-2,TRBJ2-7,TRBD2,CASSQRLWEGEQYF,TGTGCCAGCAGCCAAAGACTTTGGGAGGGAGAGCAGTACTTC
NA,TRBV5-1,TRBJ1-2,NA,CASSLGSGFFGYTF,TGCGCCAGCAGCTTGGGCTCAGGGTTCTTTGGCTACACCTTC
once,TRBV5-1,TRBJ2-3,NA,CASSPTQGRDTQYF,TGCGCCAGCAGCCCCACGCAGGGGCGAGATACGCAGTATTTT
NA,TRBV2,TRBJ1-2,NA,CASSLRQASNYGYTF,TGTGCCAGCAGTCTACGACAAGCCTCTAACTATGGCTACACCTTC
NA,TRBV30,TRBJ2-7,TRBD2,CAWSALAGRYEQYF,TGTGCCTGGAGTGCGCTAGCGGGAAGGTACGAGCAGTACTTC
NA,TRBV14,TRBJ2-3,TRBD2,CASSPPGGLRDTQYF,TGTGCCAGCAGCCCTCCGGGGGGTTTGAGAGATACGCAGTATTTT
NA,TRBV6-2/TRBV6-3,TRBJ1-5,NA,CASSYVRGLKHF,TGTGCCAGCAGTTATGTTAGAGGTCTCAAGCATTTT
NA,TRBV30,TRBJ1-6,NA,CAWSGSGVHNSPLHF,TGTGCCTGGAGTGGGTCCGGGGTCCATAATTCACCCCTCCACTTT
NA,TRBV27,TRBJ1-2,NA,CASSTNGVYGYTF,TGTGCCAGCAGCACCAACGGGGTCTATGGCTACACCTTC
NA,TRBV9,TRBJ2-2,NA,CASSEIDTNTGELFF,TGTGCCAGCAGCGAAATAGATACGAACACCGGGGAGCTGTTTTTT
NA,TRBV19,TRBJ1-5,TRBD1,CASSLDRKDQPQHF,TGTGCCAGTAGTTTGGACAGGAAAGATCAGCCCCAGCATTTT
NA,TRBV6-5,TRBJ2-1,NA,CASSSQGSAYNEQFF,TGTGCCAGCAGTTCCCAGGGGAGCGCGTACAATGAGCAGTTCTTC
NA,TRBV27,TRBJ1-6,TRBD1,CASRGQGHGNSPLHF,TGTGCCAGCAGGGGACAGGGGCATGGTAATTCACCCCTCCACTTT
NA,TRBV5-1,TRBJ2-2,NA,CASSLALPGELFF,TGCGCCAGCAGCTTGGCCCTTCCCGGGGAGCTGTTTTTT
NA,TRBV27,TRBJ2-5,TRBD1,CASSQTGSETQYF,TGTGCCAGCAGTCAGACAGGGTCAGAGACCCAGTACTTC
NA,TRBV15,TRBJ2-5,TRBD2,CATSGGLAGVGQETQYF,TGTGCCACCAGCGGGGGACTAGCGGGAGTCGGTCAAGAGACCCAGTACTTC
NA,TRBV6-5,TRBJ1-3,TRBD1,CASRDRGSGNTIYF,TGTGCCAGCAGGGACAGGGGCTCTGGAAACACCATATATTTT
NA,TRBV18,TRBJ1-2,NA,CASSPTDSAYGYTF,TGTGCCAGCTCACCGACGGACAGCGCCTATGGCTACACCTTC
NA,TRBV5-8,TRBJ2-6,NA,CASSSTGSGANVLTF,TGTGCCAGCAGCTCTACAGGGTCTGGGGCCAACGTCCTGACTTTC
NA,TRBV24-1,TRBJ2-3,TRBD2,CATSDSGVTDTQYF,TGTGCCACCAGTGATAGCGGGGTCACAGATACGCAGTATTTT